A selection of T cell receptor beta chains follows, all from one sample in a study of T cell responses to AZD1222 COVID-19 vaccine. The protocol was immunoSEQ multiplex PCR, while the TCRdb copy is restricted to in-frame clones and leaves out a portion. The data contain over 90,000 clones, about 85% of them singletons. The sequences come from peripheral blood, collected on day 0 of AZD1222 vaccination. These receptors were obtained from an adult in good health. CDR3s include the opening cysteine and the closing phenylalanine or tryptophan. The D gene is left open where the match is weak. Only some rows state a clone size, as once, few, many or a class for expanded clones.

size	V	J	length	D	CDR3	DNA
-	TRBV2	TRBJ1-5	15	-	CASSSFGLLNQPQHF	TGTGCCAGCAGTTCGTTTGGGCTCCTTAATCAGCCCCAGCATTTT
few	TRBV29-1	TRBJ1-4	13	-	CSVGWGTNEKLFF	TGCAGCGTCGGATGGGGGACTAATGAAAAACTGTTTTTT
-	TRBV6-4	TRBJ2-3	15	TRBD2	CASSDQLAGANTQYF	TGTGCCAGCAGTGACCAACTAGCGGGGGCGAATACGCAGTATTTT
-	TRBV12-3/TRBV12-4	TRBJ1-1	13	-	CASSTTGNTEAFF	TGTGCCAGCAGCACGACAGGGAACACTGAAGCTTTCTTT
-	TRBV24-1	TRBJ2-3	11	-	CATGVGDTQYF	TGTGCCACCGGGGTAGGGGATACGCAGTATTTT
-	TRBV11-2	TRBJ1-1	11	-	CASSRGTEAFF	TGTGCCAGCAGCCGGGGTACTGAAGCTTTCTTT
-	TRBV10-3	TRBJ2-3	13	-	CAISEPRTDTQYF	TGTGCCATCAGTGAGCCGAGGACAGATACGCAGTATTTT
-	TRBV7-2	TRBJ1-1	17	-	CASSLGWGREANTEAFF	TGTGCCAGCAGCTTAGGTTGGGGTCGGGAAGCGAACACTGAAGCTTTCTTT
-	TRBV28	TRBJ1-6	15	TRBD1	CASRRTGGYNSPLHF	TGTGCCAGCAGACGGACAGGGGGCTACAATTCACCCCTCCACTTT
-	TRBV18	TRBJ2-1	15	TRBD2	CASSRGIAGEVEQFF	TGTGCCAGCTCGAGGGGTATAGCGGGAGAGGTTGAGCAGTTCTTC
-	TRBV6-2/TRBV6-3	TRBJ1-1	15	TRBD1	CASSRRGVESTEAFF	TGTGCCAGCAGCCGCAGGGGGGTAGAGAGCACTGAAGCTTTCTTT
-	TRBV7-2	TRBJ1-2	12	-	CASSLRKDGYTF	TGTGCCAGCAGCCTCCGAAAGGATGGCTACACCTTC
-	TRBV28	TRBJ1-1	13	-	CASTLLGGTEAFF	TGTGCCAGCACACTCCTAGGGGGTACTGAAGCTTTCTTT
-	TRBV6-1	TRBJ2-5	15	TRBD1	CASSRDSRYQETQYF	TGTGCCAGCAGTCGGGACAGTAGGTACCAAGAGACCCAGTACTTC
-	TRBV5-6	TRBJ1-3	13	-	CASSMGTGNTIYF	TGTGCCAGCAGTATGGGGACTGGAAACACCATATATTTT
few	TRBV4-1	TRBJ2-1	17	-	CASSQEVGGPLSNEQFF	TGCGCCAGCAGCCAAGAGGTGGGGGGGCCCCTATCTAATGAGCAGTTCTTC
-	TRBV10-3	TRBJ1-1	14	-	CAIQARPLGTEAFF	TGTGCCATCCAGGCGAGGCCTTTGGGCACTGAAGCTTTCTTT